This T cell receptor (beta chain) came from a study of shared clonotypes between healthy human individuals. Study-wide context: The plates for each donor numbered three CD4 naive, three CD4 memory, two CD8 naive and one CD8 memory. Study results and caveats: Some clonotypes were shared by all four sorted-subset donors, while others were not shared. The non-shared ones had lower generation probabilities than the shared ones.

To note about this clone: What it recognizes is unknown.

V lost 6 bases to trimming and J lost 1 base, with 9 bases between them. This CDR3 has 14 residues. CDR1 and CDR2 (germline): SGHVS, FNYEAQ. Several immunoSEQ plates held equal portions of the genomic DNA taken from each subset. Produced via immunoSEQ multiplex PCR; TCRdb's table is partial and in-frame only. Found here are some 660,000 clones, around three quarters of them singletons; the top ten hold around 2%. This receptor was obtained from a woman in her 30s in good health. Sequencing was carried out using memory CD4+ T cells sorted from blood. Subset of the sample: CD45RA-negative fraction. This sequence joins TRBV7-6 and TRBJ2-2, with a possible D match to TRBD1 (6 bases). This chain's CDR3 is CASRRGQNTGELFF. CDR3 in DNA: TGTGCCAGCAGAAGGGGACAGAACACCGGGGAGCTGTTTTTT.